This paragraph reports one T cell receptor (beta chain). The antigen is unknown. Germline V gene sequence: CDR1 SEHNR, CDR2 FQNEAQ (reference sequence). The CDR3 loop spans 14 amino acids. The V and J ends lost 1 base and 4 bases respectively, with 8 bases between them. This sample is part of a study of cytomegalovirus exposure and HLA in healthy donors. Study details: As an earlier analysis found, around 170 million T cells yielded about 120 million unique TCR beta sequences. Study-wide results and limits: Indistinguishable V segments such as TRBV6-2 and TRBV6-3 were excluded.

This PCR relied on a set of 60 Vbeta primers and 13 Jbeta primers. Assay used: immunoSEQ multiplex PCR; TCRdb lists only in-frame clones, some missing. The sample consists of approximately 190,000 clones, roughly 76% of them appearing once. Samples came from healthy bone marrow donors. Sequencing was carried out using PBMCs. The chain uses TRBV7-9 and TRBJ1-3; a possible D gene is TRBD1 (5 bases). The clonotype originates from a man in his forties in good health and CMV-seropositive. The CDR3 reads CASSLEGYGNTIYF. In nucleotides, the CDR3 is TGTGCCAGCAGCTTAGAGGGGTACGGAAACACCATATATTTT. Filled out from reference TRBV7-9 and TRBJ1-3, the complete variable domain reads DTGVSQNPRHKITKRGQNVTFRCDPISEHNRLYWYRQTLGQGPEFLTYFQNEAQLEKSRLLSDRFSAERPKGSFSTLEIQRTEQGDSAMYLCASSLEGYGNTIYFGEGSWLTVV.